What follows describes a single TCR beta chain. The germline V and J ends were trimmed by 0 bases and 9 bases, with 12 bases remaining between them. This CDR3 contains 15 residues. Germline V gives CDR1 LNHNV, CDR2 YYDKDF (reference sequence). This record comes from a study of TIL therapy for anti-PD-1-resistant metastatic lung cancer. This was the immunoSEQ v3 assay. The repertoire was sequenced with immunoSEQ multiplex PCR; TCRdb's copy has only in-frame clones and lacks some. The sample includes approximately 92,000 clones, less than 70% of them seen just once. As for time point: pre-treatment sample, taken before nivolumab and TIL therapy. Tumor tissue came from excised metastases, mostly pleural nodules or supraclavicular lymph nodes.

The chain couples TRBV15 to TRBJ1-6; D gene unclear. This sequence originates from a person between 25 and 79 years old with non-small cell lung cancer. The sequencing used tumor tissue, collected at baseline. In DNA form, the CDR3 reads TGTGCCACCAGCAGAGATCCGCCGGGGAGTTCACCCCTCCACTTT. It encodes CATSRDPPGSSPLHF. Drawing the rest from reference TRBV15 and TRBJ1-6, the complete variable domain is DAMVIQNPRYQVTQFGKPVTLSCSQTLNHNVMYWYQQKSSQAPKLLFHYYDKDFNNEADTPDNFQSRRPNTSFCFLDIRSPGLGDTAMYLCATSRDPPGSSPLHFGNGTRLTVT.